These 3 T cell receptor beta chains originate from one sample sequenced in a study of T cell responses to AZD1222 COVID-19 vaccine. Clones were sequenced by immunoSEQ multiplex PCR, and TCRdb holds only the in-frame ones, with some missing. The sample lists about 90,000 clones; 65% to 90% were seen once. Specimen: peripheral blood, collected on day 0 of AZD1222 vaccination. Receptor source: an adult in good health.

This chain's CDR3 is CASSLEGRTSTDTQYF. CDR3 nucleotide sequence: TGTGCCAGCAGCTTGGAGGGCAGGACTAGCACAGATACGCAGTATTTT. J is TRBJ2-3 and V is TRBV5-8; the D gene is possibly TRBD2 (5 bases). There are 16 residues in the CDR3. The ends were cut back, 0 bases at V and 0 bases at J, with 11 bases in the middle. Looked up from germline, CDR1 is SGHTS and CDR2 is YDEGEE.

J is TRBJ2-3 and V is TRBV7-2; 12 nucleotides line up with TRBD2. J was trimmed by 5 bases and V by 1 base; bases with no gene match: 1. Germline V CDR1 and CDR2: SGHTA, FQGNSA. CDR3 length equals 15 residues. The CDR3: CASSLGTSGVDTQYF. As DNA, the CDR3 is TGTGCCAGCAGCTTAGGGACTAGCGGGGTAGATACGCAGTATTTT.

The chain is built from TRBV28 and TRBJ2-7; no clear D. The CDR3 length is 12 residues. Trimming pared 5 bases from V and 6 bases from J, leaving 11 bases between. The germline V gene has CDR1 MDHEN and CDR2 SYDVKM. CDR3 sequence (DNA): TGTGCCAGCAGTCCCGCACTTAGCGAGCAGTACTTC. This gives the protein CASSPALSEQYF.